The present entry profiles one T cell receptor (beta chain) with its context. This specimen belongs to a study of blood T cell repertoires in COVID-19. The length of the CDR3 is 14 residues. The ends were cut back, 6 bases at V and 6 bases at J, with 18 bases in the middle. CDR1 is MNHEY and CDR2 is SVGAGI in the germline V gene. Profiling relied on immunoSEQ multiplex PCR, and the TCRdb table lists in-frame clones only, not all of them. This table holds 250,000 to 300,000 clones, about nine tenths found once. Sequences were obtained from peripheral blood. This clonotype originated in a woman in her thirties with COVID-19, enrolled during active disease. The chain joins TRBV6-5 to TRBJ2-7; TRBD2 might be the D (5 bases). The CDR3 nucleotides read TGTGCCAGCAGGGGGAGAGGTCCCCCAGGCGAGCAGTACTTC. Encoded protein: CASRGRGPPGEQYF.